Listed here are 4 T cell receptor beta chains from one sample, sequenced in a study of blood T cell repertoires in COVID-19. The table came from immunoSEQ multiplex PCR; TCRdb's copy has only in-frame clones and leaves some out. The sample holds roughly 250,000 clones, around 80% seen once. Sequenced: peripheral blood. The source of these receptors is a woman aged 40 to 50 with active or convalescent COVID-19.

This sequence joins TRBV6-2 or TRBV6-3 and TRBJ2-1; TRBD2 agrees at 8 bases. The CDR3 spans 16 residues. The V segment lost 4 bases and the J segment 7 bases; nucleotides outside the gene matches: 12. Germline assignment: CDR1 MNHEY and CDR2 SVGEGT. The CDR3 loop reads CASSSTNGGAFNEQFF. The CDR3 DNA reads TGTGCCAGCAGTTCGACTAACGGGGGGGCTTTTAATGAGCAGTTCTTC.

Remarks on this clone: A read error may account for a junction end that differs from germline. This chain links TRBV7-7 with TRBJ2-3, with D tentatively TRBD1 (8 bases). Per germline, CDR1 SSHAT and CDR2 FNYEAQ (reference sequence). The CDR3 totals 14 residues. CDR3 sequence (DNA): TGTGCTAGCAGCCGGACAGGGACTAAAGATACGCAGTATTTT. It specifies CASSRTGTKDTQYF. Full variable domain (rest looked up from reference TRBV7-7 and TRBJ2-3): GAGVSQSPRYKVTKRGQDVTLRCDPISSHATLYWYQQALGQGPEFLTYFNYEAQPDKSGLPSDRFSAERPEGSISTLTIQRTEQRDSAMYRCASSRTGTKDTQYFGPGTRLTVL.

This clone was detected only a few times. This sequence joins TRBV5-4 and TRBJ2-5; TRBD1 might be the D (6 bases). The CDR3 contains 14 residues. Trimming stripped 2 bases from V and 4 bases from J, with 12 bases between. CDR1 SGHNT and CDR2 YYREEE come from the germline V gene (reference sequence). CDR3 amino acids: CASSLSAGVETQYF. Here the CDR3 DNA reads TGTGCCAGCAGCTTAAGCGCAGGGGTAGAGACCCAGTACTTC.

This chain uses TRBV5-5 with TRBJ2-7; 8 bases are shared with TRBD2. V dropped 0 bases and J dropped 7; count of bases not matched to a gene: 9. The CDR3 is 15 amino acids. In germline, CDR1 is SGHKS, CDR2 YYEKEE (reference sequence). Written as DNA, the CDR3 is TGTGCCAGCAGCTTGGTTCGGGGGGGCCTACGGGAGCAGTACTTC. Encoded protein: CASSLVRGGLREQYF.